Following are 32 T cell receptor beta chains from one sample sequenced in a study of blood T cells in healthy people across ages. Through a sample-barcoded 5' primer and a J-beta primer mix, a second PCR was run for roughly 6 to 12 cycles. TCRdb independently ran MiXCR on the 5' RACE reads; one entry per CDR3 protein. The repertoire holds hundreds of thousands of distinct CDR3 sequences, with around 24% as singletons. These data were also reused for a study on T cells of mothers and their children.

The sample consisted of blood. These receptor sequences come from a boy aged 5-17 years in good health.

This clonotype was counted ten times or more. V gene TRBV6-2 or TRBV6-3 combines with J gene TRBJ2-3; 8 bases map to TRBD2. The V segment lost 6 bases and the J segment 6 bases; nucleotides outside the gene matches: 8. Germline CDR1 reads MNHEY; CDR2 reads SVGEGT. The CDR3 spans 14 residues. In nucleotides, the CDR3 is TGTGCCAGCAGACCGGGACTAGAAACGGATACGCAGTATTTT. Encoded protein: CASRPGLETDTQYF.

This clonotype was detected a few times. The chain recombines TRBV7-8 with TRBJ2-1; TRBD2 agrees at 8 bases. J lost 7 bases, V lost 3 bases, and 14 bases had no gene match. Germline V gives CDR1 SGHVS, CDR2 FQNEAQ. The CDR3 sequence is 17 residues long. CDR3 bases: TGTGCCAGCAGCTTTAACTTAGCGGGATCGGGAACAAATGAGCAGTTCTTC. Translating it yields CASSFNLAGSGTNEQFF.

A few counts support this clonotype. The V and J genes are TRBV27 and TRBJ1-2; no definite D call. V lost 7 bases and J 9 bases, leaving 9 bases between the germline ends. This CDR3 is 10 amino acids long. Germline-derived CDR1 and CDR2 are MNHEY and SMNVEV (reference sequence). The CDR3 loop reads CASTPTSYTF. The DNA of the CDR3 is TGTGCCAGCACCCCTACTAGCTACACCTTC.

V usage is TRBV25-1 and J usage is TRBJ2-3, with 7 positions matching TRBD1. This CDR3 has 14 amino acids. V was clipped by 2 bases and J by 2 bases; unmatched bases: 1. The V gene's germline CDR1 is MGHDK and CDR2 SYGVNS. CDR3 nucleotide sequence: TGTGCCAGCAGTGAAGGGACAGTCACAGATACGCAGTATTTT. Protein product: CASSEGTVTDTQYF.

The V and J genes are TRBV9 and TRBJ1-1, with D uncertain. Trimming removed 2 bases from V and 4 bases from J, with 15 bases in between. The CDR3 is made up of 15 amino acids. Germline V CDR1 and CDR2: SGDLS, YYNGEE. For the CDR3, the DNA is TGTGCCAGCAGCGTTGGAAGTCTCGGTGGCACTGAAGCTTTCTTT. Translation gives CASSVGSLGGTEAFF.

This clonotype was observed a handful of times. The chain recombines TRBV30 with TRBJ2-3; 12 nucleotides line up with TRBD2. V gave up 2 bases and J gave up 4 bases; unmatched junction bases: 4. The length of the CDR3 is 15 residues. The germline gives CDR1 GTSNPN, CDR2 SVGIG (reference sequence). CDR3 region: CAWSKLAGGSDTQYF. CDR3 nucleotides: TGTGCCTGGAGTAAACTAGCGGGGGGTTCAGATACGCAGTATTTT.

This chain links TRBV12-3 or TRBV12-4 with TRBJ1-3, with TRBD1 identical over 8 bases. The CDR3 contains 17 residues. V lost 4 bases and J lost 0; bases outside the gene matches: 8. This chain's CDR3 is CASSSSTGGFSGNTIYF. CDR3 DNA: TGTGCCAGCAGTTCTTCTACAGGGGGATTCTCTGGAAACACCATATATTTT.

The chain's CDR3 is CASRSLAGGPEQFF. The DNA for the CDR3 is TGTGCCAGCAGATCACTAGCGGGGGGCCCCGAGCAGTTCTTC. The chain carries TRBV11-2 and TRBJ2-5; 12 bases are shared with TRBD2. TRBJ2-1 explains the end of the DNA better; the J call may be wrong. This CDR3 contains 14 residues. Germline CDR1 SGHAT, CDR2 FQNNGV.

The DNA of the CDR3 is TGTGCCGGGGCCGGAGGGCTAAATGAAAAACTGTTTTTT. This sequence encodes CAGAGGLNEKLFF. The chain couples TRBV28 to TRBJ1-4; D is possibly TRBD1 (5 bases). The CDR3 has 13 amino acids. V shed 11 bases and J shed 5 bases, with 15 bases lying between them. CDR1 and CDR2 (germline): MDHEN, SYDVKM.

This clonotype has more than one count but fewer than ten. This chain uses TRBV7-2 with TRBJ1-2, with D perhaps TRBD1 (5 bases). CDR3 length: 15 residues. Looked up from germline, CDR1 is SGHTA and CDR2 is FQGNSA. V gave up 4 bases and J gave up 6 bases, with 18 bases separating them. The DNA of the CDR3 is TGTGCCAGCAGCTCCCCGGGACCGACTGGGGATGGCTACACCTTC. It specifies CASSSPGPTGDGYTF.

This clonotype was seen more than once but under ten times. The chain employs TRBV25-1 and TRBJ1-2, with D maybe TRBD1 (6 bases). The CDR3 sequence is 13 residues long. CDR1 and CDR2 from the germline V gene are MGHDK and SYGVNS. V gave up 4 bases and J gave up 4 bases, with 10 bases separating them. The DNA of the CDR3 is TGTGCCAGCAGTGTAACAGGGACCTATGGCTACACCTTC. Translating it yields CASSVTGTYGYTF.

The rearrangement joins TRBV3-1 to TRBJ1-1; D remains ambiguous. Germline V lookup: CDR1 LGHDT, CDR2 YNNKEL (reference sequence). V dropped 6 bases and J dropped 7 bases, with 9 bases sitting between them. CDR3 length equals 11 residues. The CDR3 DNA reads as TGTGCCAGCAGTTTAACGGGTGAAGCTTTCTTT. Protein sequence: CASSLTGEAFF.

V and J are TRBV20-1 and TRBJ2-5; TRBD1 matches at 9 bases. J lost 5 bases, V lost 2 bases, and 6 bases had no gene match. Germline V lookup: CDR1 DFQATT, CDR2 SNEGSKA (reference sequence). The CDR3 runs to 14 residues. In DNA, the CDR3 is TGCAGTGCTAGACCCGGGACAGGGCTGGAGACCCAGTACTTC. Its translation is CSARPGTGLETQYF.

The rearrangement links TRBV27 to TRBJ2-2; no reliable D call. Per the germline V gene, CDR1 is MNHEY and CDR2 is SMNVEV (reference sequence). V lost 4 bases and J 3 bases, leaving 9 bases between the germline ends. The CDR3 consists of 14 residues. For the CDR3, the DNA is TGTGCCAGCAGTTGGCGGCCGGACACCGGGGAGCTGTTTTTT. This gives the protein CASSWRPDTGELFF.

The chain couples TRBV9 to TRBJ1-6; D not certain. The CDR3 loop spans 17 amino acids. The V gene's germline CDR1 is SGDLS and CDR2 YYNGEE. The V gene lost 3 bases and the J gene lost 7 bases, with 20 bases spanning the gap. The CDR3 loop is CASSAKPQDGSNSPLHF. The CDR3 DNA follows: TGTGCCAGCAGCGCCAAGCCTCAGGACGGATCGAATTCACCCCTCCACTTT.

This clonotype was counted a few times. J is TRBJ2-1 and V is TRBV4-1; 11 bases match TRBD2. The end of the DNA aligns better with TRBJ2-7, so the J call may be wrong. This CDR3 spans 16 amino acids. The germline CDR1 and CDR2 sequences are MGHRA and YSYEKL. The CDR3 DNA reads TGCGCCAGCAGCCTTAGCGGGAGGGTCCCATCCTACGAGCAGTACTTC. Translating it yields CASSLSGRVPSYEQYF.

In nucleotides, the CDR3 is TGTGCCTGGAGTGTAGGGGTGGGGAACACTGAAGCTTTCTTT. Translated, it gives CAWSVGVGNTEAFF. This chain connects TRBV30 to TRBJ1-1, with a possible D match to TRBD1 (5 bases). The germline CDR1 and CDR2 sequences are GTSNPN and SVGIG (reference sequence). Deletions cut 0 bases from V and 1 base from J, with 9 bases between. This CDR3 has 14 residues.

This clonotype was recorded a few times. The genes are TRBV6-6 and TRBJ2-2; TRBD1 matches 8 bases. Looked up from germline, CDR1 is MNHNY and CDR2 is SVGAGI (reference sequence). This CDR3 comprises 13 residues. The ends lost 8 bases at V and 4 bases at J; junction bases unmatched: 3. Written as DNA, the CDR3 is TGTGCCAGCCGGACAGGGATCACCGGGGAGCTGTTTTTT. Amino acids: CASRTGITGELFF.

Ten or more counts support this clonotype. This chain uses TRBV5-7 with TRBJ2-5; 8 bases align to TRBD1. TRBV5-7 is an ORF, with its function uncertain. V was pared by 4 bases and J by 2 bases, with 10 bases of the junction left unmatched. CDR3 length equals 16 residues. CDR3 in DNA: TGTGCCAGCAGCGCGCCGGGACAGGACCATCAAGAGACCCAGTACTTC. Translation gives CASSAPGQDHQETQYF.

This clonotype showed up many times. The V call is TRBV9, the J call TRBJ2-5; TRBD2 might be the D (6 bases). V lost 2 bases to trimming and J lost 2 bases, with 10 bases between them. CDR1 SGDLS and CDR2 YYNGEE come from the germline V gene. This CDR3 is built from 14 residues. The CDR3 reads CASSVGGLQETQYF. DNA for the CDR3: TGTGCCAGCAGCGTGGGAGGACTGCAAGAGACCCAGTACTTC.

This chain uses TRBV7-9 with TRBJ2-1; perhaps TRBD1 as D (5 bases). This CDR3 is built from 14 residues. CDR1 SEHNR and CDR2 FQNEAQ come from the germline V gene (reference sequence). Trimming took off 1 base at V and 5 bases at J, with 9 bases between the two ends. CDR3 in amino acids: CASSLVRGNNEQFF. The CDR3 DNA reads TGTGCCAGCAGCTTAGTAAGGGGAAACAATGAGCAGTTCTTC.

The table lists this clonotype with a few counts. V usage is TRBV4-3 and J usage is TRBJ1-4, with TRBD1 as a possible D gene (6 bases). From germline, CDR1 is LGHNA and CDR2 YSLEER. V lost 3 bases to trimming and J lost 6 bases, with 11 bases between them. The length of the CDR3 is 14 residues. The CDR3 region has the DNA TGCGCCAGCAGCCACCTAAGGGGGGATGAAAAACTGTTTTTT. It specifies CASSHLRGDEKLFF.

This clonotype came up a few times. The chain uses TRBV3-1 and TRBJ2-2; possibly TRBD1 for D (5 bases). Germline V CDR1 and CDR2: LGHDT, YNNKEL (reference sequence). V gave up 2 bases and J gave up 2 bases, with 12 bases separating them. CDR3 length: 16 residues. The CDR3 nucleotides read TGTGCCAGCAGCCAATACCGACAGTCAAACACCGGGGAGCTGTTTTTT. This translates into CASSQYRQSNTGELFF.

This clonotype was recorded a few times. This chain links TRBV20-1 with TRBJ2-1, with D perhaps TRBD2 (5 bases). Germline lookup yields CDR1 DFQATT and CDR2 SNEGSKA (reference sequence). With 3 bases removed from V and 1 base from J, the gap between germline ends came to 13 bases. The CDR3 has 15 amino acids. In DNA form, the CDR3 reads TGCAGTGCTAGGCAAGCGGACCAATCCTACAATGAGCAGTTCTTC. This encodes CSARQADQSYNEQFF.

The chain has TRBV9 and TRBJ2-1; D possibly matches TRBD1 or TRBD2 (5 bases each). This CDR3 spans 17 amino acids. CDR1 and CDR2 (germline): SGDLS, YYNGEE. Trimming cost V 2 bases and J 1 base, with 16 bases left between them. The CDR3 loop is CASSVLAGEGSYNEQFF. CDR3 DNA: TGTGCCAGCAGCGTGCTGGCGGGTGAGGGGTCCTACAATGAGCAGTTCTTC.

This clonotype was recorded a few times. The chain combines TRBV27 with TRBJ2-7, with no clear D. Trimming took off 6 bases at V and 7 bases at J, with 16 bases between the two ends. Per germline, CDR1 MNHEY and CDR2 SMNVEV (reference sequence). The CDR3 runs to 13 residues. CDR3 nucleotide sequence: TGTGCCAGCAGCCCACTTCCCCCACAGGAGCAGTACTTC. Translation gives CASSPLPPQEQYF.

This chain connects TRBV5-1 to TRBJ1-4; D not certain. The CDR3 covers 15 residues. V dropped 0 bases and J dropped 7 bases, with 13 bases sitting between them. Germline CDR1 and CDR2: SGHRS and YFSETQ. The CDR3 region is CASSLVVGFGEKLFF. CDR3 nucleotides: TGCGCCAGCAGCTTGGTTGTGGGGTTTGGTGAAAAACTGTTTTTT.

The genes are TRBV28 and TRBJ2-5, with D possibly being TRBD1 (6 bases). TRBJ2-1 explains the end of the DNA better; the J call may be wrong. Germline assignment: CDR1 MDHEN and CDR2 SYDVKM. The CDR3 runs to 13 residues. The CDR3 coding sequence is TGTGCCAGCAGTGACTTGACAGGCAATGAGCAGTTCTTC. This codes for CASSDLTGNEQFF.

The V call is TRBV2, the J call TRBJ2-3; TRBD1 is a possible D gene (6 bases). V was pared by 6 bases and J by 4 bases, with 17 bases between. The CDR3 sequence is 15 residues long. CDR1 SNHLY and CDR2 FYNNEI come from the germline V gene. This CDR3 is CASREGQGTADTQYF. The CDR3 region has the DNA TGTGCCAGCAGAGAGGGGCAGGGGACGGCAGATACGCAGTATTTT.

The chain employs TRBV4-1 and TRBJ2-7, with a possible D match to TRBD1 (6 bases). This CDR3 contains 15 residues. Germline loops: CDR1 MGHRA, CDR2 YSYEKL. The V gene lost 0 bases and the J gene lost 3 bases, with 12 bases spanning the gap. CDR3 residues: CASSQEVEGVYEQYF. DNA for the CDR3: TGCGCCAGCAGCCAAGAAGTTGAGGGGGTCTACGAGCAGTACTTC.

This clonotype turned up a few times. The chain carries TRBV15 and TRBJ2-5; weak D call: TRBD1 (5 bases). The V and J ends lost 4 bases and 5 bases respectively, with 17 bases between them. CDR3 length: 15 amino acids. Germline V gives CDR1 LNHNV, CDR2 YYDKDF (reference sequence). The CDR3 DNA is TGTGCCACCAGCAAAACCACGGTGGGGCACGAGACCCAGTACTTC. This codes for CATSKTTVGHETQYF.

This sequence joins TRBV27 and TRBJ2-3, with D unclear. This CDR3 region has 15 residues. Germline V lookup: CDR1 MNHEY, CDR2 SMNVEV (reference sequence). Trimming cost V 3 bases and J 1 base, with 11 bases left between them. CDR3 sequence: CASSLGYVGTDTQYF. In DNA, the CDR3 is TGTGCCAGCAGTTTGGGGTATGTGGGCACAGATACGCAGTATTTT.